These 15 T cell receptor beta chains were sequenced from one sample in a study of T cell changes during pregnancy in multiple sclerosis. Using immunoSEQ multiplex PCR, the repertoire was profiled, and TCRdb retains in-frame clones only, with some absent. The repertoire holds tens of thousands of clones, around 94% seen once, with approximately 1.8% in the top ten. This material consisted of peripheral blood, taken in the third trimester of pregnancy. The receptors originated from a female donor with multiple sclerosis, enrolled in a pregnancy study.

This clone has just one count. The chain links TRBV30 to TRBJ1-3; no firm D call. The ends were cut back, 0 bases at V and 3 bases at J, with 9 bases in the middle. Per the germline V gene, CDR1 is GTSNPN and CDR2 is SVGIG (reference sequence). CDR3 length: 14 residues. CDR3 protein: CAWSVLGFGNTIYF. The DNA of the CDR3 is TGTGCCTGGAGTGTACTAGGGTTTGGAAACACCATATATTTT. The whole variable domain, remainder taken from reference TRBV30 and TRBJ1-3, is SQTIHQWPATLVQPVGSPLSLECTVEGTSNPNLYWYRQAAGRGLQLLFYSVGIGQISSEVPQNLSASRPQDRQFILSSKKLLLSDSGFYLCAWSVLGFGNTIYFGEGSWLTVV.

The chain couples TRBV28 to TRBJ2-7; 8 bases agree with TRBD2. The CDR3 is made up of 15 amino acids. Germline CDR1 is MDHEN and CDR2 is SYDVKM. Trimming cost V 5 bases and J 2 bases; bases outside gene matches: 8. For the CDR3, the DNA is TGTGCCAGCAGTGAAATAGCGGGACCCACCTACGAGCAGTACTTC. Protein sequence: CASSEIAGPTYEQYF.

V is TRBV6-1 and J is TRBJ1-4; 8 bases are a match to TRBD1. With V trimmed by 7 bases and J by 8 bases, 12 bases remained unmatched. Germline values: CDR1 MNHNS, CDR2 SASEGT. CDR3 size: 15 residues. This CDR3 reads CASTGQGRVWEKLFF. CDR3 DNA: TGTGCCAGCACCGGACAGGGCCGGGTTTGGGAAAAACTGTTTTTT.

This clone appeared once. This CDR3 is CASSLVNRADYNEQFF. CDR3 in DNA: TGTGCCAGCAGCTTGGTTAACAGGGCCGACTACAATGAGCAGTTCTTC. The chain carries TRBV5-4 and TRBJ2-1, with a possible D match to TRBD1 (6 bases). The CDR3 covers 16 residues. Trimming left V 0 bases short and J 3 bases short, with 13 bases between. Germline V gives CDR1 SGHNT, CDR2 YYREEE (reference sequence). The full variable domain, in which reference TRBV5-4 and TRBJ2-1 provide the parts outside the CDR3, is ETGVTQSPTHLIKTRGQQVTLRCSSQSGHNTVSWYQQALGQGPQFIFQYYREEENGRGNFPPRFSGLQFPNYSSELNVNALELDDSALYLCASSLVNRADYNEQFFGPGTRLTVL.

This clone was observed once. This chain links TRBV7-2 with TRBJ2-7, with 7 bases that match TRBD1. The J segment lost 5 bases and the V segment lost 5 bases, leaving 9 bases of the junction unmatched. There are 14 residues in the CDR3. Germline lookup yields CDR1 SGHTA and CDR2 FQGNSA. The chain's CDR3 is CASSRTGYQNEQYF. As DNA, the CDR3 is TGTGCCAGCAGCCGGACAGGCTATCAAAACGAGCAGTACTTC.

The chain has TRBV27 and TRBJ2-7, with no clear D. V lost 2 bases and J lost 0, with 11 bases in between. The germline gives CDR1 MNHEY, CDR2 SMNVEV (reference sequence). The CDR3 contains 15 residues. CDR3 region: CASSLTSISSYEQYF. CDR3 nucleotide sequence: TGTGCCAGCAGTTTAACCTCGATTAGCTCCTACGAGCAGTACTTC.

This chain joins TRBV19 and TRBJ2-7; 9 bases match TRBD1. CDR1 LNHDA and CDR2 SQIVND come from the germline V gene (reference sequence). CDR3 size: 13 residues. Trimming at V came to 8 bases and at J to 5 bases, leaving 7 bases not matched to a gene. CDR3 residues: CASSRDRDDEQYF. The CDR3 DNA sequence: TGTGCCAGTTCTAGGGACAGGGACGACGAGCAGTACTTC.

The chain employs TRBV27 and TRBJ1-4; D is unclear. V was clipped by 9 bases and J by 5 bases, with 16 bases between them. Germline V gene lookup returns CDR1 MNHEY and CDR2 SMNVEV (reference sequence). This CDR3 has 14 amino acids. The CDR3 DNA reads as TGTGCCAGGACCGCAATAGCCGCGAATGAAAAACTGTTTTTT. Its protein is CARTAIAANEKLFF.

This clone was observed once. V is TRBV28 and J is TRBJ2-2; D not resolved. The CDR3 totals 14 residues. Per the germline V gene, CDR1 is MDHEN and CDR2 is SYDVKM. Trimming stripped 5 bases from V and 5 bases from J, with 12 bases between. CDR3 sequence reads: CASSQILITGELFF. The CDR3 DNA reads TGTGCCAGCAGTCAGATATTAATAACCGGGGAGCTGTTTTTT.

CDR3: CASSQQGQSSEQYF. Here the CDR3 DNA reads TGTGCCAGCAGCCAACAGGGACAGTCCAGCGAGCAGTACTTC. The chain employs TRBV4-2 and TRBJ2-7, with 7 bases aligning to TRBD1. The germline gives CDR1 LGHNA, CDR2 YNFKEQ. Trimming at V came to 2 bases and at J to 6 bases, leaving 7 bases not matched to a gene. The CDR3 is made up of 14 amino acids.

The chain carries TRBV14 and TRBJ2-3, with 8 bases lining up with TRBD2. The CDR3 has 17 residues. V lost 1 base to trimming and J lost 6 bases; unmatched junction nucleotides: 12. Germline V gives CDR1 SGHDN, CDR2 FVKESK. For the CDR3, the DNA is TGTGCCAGCAGCCAAGGACGTCCCCCAGCGGGAGAGGATACGCAGTATTTT. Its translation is CASSQGRPPAGEDTQYF.

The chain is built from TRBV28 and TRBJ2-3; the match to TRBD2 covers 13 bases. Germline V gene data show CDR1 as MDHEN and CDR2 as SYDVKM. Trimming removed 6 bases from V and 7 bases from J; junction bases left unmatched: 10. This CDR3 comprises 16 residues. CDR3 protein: CASSPTSGRAPYTQYF. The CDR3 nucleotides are TGTGCCAGCAGCCCCACTAGCGGGAGGGCCCCATATACGCAGTATTTT.

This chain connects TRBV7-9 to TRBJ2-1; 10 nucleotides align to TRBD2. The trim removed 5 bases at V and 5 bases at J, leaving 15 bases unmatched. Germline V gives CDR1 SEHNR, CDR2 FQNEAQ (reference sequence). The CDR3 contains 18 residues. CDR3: CASSPPRASGRQHNEQFF. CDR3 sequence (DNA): TGTGCCAGCAGCCCACCCAGGGCTAGCGGGAGACAGCACAATGAGCAGTTCTTC.

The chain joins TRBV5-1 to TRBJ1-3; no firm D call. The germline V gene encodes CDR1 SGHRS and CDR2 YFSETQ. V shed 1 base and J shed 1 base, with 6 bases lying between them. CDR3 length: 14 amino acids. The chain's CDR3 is CASSLSQSGNTIYF. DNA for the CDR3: TGCGCCAGCAGCTTGTCTCAGTCTGGAAACACCATATATTTT.

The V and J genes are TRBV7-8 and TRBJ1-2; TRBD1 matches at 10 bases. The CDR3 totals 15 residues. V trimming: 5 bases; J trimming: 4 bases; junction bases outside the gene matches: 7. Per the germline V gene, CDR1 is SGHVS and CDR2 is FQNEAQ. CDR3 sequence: CASSATGGSIYGYTF. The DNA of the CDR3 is TGTGCCAGCAGCGCGACAGGGGGCTCGATCTATGGCTACACCTTC.